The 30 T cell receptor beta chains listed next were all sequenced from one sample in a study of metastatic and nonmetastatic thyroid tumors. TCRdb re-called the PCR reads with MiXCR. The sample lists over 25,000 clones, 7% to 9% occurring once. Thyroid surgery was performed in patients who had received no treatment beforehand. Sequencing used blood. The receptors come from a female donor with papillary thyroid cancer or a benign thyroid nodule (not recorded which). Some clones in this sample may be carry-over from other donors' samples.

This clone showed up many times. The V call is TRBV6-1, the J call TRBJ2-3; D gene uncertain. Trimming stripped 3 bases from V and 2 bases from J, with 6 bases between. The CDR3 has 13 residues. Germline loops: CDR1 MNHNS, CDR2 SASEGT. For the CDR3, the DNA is TGTGCCAGCAGTGACTGGGACACAGATACGCAGTATTTT. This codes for CASSDWDTDTQYF.

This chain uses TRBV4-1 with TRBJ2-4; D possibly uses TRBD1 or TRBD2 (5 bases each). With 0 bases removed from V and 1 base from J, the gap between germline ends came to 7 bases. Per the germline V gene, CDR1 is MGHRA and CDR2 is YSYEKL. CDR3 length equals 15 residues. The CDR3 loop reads CASSQDWGAKNIQYF. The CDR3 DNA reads TGCGCCAGCAGCCAAGACTGGGGGGCCAAAAACATTCAGTACTTC.

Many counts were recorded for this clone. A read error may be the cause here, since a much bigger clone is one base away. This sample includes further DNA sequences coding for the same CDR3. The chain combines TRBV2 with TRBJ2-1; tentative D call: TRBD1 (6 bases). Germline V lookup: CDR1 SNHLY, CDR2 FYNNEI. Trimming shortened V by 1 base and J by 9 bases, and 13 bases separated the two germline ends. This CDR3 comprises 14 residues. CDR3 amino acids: CASSEGTATGEQFF. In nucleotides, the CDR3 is TGTGCCAGCAGTGAAGGGACAGCCACGGGTGAGCAGTTCTTC.

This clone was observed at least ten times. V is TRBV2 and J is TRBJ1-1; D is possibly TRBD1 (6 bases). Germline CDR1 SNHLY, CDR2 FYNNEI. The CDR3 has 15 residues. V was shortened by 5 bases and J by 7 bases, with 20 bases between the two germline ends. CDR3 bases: TGTGCCAGCAGTCGGGATCCGGGGGCGGACTTTGAAGCTTTCTTT. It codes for CASSRDPGADFEAFF.

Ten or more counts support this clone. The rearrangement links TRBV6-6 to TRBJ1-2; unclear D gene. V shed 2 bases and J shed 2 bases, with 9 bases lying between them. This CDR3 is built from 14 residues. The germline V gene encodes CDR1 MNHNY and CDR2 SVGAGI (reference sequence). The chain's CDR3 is CASSYGAINYGYTF. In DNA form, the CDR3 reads TGTGCCAGCAGTTACGGCGCGATCAACTATGGCTACACCTTC.

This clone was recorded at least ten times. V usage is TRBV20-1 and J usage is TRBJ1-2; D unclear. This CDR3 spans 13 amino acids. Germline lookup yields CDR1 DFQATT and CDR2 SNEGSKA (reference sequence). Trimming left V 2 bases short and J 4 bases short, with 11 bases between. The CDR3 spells CSARTVGFYGYTF. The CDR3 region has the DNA TGCAGTGCTAGAACGGTTGGGTTCTATGGCTACACCTTC.

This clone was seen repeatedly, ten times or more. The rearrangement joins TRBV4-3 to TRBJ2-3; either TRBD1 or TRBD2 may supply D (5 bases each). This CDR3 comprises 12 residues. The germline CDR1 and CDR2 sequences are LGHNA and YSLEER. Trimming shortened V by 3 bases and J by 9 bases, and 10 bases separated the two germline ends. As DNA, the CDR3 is TGCGCCAGCAGCCAGGCTCGGGGCACGCAGTATTTT. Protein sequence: CASSQARGTQYF.

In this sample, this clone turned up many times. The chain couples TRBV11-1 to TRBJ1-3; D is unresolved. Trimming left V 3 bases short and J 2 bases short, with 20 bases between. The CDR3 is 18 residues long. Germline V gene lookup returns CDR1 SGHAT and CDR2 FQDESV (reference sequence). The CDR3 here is CASSFPIRDPGAGNTIYF. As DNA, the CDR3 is TGTGCCAGCAGCTTCCCCATACGCGACCCCGGGGCTGGAAACACCATATATTTT. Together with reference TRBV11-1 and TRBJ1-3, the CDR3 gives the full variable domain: EAEVAQSPRYKITEKSQAVAFWCDPISGHATLYWYRQILGQGPELLVQFQDESVVDDSQLPKDRFSAERLKGVDSTLKIQPAELGDSAMYLCASSFPIRDPGAGNTIYFGEGSWLTVV.

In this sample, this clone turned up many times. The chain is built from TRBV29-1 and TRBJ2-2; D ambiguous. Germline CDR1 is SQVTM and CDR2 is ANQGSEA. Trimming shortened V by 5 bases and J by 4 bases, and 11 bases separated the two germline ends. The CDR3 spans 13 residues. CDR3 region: CSVHSRPTGELFF. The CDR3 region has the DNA TGCAGCGTTCATAGCCGTCCCACCGGGGAGCTGTTTTTT.

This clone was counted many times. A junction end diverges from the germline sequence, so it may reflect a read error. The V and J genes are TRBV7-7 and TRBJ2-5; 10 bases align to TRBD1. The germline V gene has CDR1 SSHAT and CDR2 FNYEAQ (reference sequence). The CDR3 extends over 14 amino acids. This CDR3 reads CASSLTGGRETQYF. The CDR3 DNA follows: TGTGCTAGCAGCTTGACAGGGGGCAGAGAGACCCAGTACTTC. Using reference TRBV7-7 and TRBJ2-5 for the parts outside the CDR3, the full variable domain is GAGVSQSPRYKVTKRGQDVTLRCDPISSHATLYWYQQALGQGPEFLTYFNYEAQPDKSGLPSDRFSAERPEGSISTLTIQRTEQRDSAMYRCASSLTGGRETQYFGPGTRLLVL.

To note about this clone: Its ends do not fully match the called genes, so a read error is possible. The CDR3 reads CASSYSIFVSTGEDDQYF. As DNA, the CDR3 is TGTGCCAGCAGTTACTCGATCTTTGTGTCGACAGGGGAGGACGATCAGTACTTC. The chain is built from TRBV6-5 and TRBJ2-7; the match to TRBD1 covers 8 bases. Germline-derived CDR1 and CDR2 are MNHEY and SVGAGI. This CDR3 is built from 18 residues.

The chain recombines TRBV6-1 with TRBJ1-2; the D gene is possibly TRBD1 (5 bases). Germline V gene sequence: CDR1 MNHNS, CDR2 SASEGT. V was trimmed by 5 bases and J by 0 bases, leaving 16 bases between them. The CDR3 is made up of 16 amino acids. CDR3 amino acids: CASSLGDSRTNYGYTF. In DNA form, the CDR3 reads TGTGCCAGCAGTCTAGGGGACTCCCGTACTAACTATGGCTACACCTTC.

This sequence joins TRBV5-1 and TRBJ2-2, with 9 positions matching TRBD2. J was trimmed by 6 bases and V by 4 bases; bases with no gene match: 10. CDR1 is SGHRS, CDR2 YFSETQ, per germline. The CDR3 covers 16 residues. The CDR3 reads CASSHRRGTSPGELFF. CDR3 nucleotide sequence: TGCGCCAGCAGCCACCGCAGGGGGACTAGCCCCGGGGAGCTGTTTTTT.

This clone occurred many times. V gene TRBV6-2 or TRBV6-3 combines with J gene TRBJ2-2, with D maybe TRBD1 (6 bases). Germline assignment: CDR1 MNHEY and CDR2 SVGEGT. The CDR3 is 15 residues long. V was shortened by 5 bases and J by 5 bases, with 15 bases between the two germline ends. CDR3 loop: CASSPHRVTTGELFF. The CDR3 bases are TGTGCCAGCAGTCCTCACAGGGTTACGACCGGGGAGCTGTTTTTT.

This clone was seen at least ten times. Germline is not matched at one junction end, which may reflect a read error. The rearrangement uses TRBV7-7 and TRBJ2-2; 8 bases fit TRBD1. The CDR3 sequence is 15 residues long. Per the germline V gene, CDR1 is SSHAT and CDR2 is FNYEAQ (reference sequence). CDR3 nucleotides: TGTGCTAGCAGCCAGGGACAGGCGAACACCGGGGAGCTGTTTTTT. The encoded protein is CASSQGQANTGELFF.

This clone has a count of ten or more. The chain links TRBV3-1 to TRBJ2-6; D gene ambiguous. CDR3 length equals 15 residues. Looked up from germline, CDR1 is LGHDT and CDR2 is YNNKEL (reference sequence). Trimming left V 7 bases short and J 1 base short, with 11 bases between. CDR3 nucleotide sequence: TGTGCCAGCACCCATTTCATTTCTGGGGCCAACGTCCTGACTTTC. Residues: CASTHFISGANVLTF.

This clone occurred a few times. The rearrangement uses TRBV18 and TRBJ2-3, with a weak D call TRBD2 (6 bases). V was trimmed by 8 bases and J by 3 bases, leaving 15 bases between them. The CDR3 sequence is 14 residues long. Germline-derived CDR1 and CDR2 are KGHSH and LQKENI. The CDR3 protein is CASPPMGRTDTQYF. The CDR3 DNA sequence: TGTGCCAGCCCCCCTATGGGGAGGACAGATACGCAGTATTTT.

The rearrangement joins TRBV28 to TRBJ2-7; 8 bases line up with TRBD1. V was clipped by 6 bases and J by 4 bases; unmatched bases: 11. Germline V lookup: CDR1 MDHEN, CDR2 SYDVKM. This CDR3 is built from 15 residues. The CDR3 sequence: CASSTAAGGWYEQYF. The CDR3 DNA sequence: TGTGCCAGCAGCACTGCGGCAGGGGGCTGGTACGAGCAGTACTTC.

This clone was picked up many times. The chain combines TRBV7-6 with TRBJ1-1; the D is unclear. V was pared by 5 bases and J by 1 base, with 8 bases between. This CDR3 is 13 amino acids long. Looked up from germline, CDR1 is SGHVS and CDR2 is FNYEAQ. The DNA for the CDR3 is TGTGCCAGCAGCATTGGTCCGAACACTGAAGCTTTCTTT. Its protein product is CASSIGPNTEAFF.

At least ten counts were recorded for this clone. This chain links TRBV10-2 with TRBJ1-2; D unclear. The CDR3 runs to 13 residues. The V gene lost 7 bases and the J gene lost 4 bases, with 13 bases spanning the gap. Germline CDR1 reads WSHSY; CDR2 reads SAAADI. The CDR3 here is CASTDDTLYGYTF. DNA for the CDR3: TGCGCCAGCACAGACGACACCCTCTATGGCTACACCTTC.

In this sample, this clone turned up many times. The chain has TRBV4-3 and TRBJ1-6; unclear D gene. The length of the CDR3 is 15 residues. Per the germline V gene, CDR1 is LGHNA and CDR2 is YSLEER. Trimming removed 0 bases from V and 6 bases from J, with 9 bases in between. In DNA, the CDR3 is TGCGCCAGCAGCCAAGACCGGCAGAGTAATTCACCCCTCCACTTT. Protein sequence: CASSQDRQSNSPLHF.

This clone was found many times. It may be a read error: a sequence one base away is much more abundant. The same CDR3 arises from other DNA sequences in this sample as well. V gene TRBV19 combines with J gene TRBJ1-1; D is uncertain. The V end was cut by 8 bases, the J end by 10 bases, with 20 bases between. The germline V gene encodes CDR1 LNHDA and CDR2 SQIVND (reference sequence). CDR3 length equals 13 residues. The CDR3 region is CASQKEGRDGAFF. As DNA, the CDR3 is TGTGCCAGTCAGAAAGAAGGGCGGGATGGAGCTTTCTTT.

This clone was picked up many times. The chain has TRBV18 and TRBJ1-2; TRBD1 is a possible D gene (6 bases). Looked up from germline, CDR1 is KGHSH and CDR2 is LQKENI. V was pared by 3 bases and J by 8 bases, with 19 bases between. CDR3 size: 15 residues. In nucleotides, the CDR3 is TGTGCCAGCTCACCTTCGGGGGGCCGGCCTAGGGGCTACACCTTC. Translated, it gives CASSPSGGRPRGYTF.

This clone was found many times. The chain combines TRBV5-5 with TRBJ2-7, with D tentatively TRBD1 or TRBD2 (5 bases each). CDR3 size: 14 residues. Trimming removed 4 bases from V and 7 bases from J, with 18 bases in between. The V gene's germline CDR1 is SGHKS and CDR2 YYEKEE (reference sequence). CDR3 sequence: CASSPGWEWKEQYF. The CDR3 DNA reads TGTGCCAGCAGCCCAGGGTGGGAGTGGAAGGAGCAGTACTTC.

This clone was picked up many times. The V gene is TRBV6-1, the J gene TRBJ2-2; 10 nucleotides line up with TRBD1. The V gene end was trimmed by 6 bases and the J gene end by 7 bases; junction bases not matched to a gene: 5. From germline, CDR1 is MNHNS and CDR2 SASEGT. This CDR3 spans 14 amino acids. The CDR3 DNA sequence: TGTGCCAGCAGGACAGGGGGCGGGGGCGGGGAGCTGTTTTTT. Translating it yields CASRTGGGGGELFF.

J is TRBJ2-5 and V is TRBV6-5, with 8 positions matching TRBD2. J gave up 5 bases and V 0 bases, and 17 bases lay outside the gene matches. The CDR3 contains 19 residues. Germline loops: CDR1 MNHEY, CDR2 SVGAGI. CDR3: CASSYSPVAYGTSRETQYF. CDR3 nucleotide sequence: TGTGCCAGCAGTTACTCGCCAGTTGCTTACGGGACTAGTCGCGAGACCCAGTACTTC.

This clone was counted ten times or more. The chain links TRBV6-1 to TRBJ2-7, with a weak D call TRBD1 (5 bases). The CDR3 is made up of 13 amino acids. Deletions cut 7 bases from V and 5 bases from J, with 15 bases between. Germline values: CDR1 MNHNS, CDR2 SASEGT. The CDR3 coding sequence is TGTGCCAGCACCGAGGCAGGGAATCACGAGCAGTACTTC. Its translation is CASTEAGNHEQYF.

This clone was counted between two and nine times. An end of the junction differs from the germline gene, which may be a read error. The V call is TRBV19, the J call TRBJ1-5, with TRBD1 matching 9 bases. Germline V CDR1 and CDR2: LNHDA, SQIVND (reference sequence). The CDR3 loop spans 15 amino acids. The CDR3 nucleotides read TGTACCAGTAGTCGGGACAGGGTGGGAAGTCAGCCCCAGCATTTT. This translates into CTSSRDRVGSQPQHF.

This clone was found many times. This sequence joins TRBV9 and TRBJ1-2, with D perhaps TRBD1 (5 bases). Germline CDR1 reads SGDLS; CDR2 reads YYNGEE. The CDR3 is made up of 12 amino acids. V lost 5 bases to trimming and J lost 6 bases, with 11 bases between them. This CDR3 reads CASRLPRDGYTF. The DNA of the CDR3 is TGTGCCAGCAGGCTCCCCAGGGATGGCTACACCTTC.

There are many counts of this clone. The CDR3 nucleotides are TGTGCCAGCAGCCAAGTCCGTGGCTATGGCTACACCTTC. It yields the protein CASSQVRGYGYTF. The J gene is TRBJ1-2, the V gene TRBV12-3 or TRBV12-4; no clear D. This CDR3 region has 13 residues. The V end lost 6 bases, the J end lost 4 bases, and 12 bases lay between the germline ends.